This TCR beta chain appears in the sequencing data of a study of T cells in Graves' hyperthyroidism and ophthalmopathy. Uncontrolled infections, other autoimmune diseases, pregnancy or lactation led to exclusion of patients. Used for diagnoses were clinical symptoms, serum thyroxine and TRAb, thyroid ultrasound and orbital computed tomography. RNA transcripts were the template for amplifying TCR beta CDR3 regions. RT-PCR in the first round (using the HTBI primer set) targeted the TCR CDR3. MiXCR, applied by TCRdb to the multiplex PCR reads, yields one record per CDR3 protein. The data contain approximately 610,000 distinct CDR3 sequences, over 12% of them singletons. General study points: Blood also showed most of the thyroid clonotypes that were expanded above 0.001.

There are many counts of this clonotype. The antigen is not known. The V segment lost 5 bases and the J segment 3 bases; nucleotides outside the gene matches: 6. This CDR3 has 14 amino acids. The V gene's germline CDR1 is MNHNS and CDR2 SASEGT. Specimen: blood. This receptor was obtained from a woman in her forties with Graves' ophthalmopathy. The genes are TRBV6-1 and TRBJ2-7; the match to TRBD2 covers 8 bases. CDR3 sequence reads: CASSRSGGNYEQYF. The CDR3 region has the DNA TGTGCCAGCAGTCGATCGGGGGGGAACTACGAGCAGTACTTC.